The clone carrying this T cell receptor (beta chain) showed up just a few times. As yet, its antigen is unknown. The sample belongs to a study of beta chain features in type 1 diabetes. Study-wide findings and caveats: Type 1 diabetes patients showed fewer insertions and more deletions at VDJ junctions. A moderate, significant TCRB CDR3 shortening appeared in type 1 diabetes across four CD4+ subsets.

Expressed TCRB transcripts were sequenced after all isolated RNA was converted to cDNA. TCRdb keeps only in-frame clones here, not all; method: immunoSEQ multiplex PCR. In the table there are over 650,000 clones, more than 13% of which are singletons. The germline V gene encodes CDR1 MNHEY and CDR2 SVGAGI. Trimming removed 8 bases at V and 0 bases at J, with 15 bases between. This CDR3 contains 15 residues. Post-sort purity exceeded 95% for all sorted populations. This receptor was taken from a man younger than 35 with type 1 diabetes. The chain recombines TRBV6-5 with TRBJ2-3; a weak D match, TRBD2 (5 bases). The sequencing sample was made of naive CD4+ T cells from blood. For the CDR3, the DNA is TGTGCCAGCTCGAATCGGGGTTTTAGCACAGATACGCAGTATTTT. Protein sequence: CASSNRGFSTDTQYF.